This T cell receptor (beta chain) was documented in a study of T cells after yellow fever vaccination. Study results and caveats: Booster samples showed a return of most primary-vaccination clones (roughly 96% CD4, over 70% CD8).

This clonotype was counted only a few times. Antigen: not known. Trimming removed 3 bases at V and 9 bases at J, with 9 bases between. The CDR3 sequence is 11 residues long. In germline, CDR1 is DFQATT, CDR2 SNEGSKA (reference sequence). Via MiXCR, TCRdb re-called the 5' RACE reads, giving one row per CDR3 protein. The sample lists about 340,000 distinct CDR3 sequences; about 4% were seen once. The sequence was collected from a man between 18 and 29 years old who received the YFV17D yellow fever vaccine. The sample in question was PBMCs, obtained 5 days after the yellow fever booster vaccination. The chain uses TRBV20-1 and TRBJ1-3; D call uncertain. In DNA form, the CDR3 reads TGCAGTGCTAGCGCGGGTCCCACCATATATTTT. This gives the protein CSASAGPTIYF.